The 12 T cell receptor beta chains presented below share a single source sample, sequenced in a study of T-cell reconstitution after alpha-beta-depleted transplantation in children. A library of TCRbeta sequences, prepared with unique molecular identifiers, was generated. MiXCR, run by TCRdb on the PCR reads, gives a single entry per CDR3 protein. The table has 400,000 to 450,000 distinct CDR3 sequences, over 40% seen once; the top ten hold 27%. The sample consisted of PBMCs, taken before TCRalphabeta/CD19-depleted stem cell transplant. The receptors here all came from a girl between 2 and 10 years old with aplastic anemia, due to receive a stem cell transplant.

The chain recombines TRBV29-1 with TRBJ1-1; no clear D gene. The CDR3 consists of 13 residues. V lost 1 base to trimming and J lost 1 base, with 7 bases between them. CDR1 and CDR2 from the germline V gene are SQVTM and ANQGSEA. This CDR3 is CSVEAVQNTEAFF. CDR3 coding DNA: TGCAGCGTTGAAGCGGTCCAGAACACTGAAGCTTTCTTT.

The rearrangement links TRBV3-1 to TRBJ2-2; TRBD2 aligns across 10 bases. V trimming: 1 base; J trimming: 7 bases; junction bases outside the gene matches: 12. The germline CDR1 and CDR2 sequences are LGHDT and YNNKEL (reference sequence). This CDR3 is 18 amino acids long. The CDR3 DNA reads TGTGCCAGCAGCCAAGTGTTTCAGCGGGAGGGCCGGGGCGGGGAGCTGTTTTTT. It encodes CASSQVFQREGRGGELFF.

The genes are TRBV29-1 and TRBJ2-7, with D possibly TRBD2 on 5 matching bases. Germline CDR1 and CDR2: SQVTM and ANQGSEA. CDR3 length: 12 residues. Trimming pared 3 bases from V and 3 bases from J, leaving 9 bases between. The CDR3 region has the DNA TGCAGCGTTGATGGCGGAGGCTACGAGCAGTACTTC. Protein: CSVDGGGYEQYF.

Regarding this clonotype: Compared with germline, one end of the junction differs, possibly owing to a read error. The J gene is TRBJ2-1, the V gene TRBV27; D unclear. This CDR3 region has 15 residues. CDR1 MNHEY and CDR2 SMNVEV come from the germline V gene (reference sequence). The CDR3 reads CGSSLSASSYNEQFF. CDR3 DNA: TGTGGCAGCAGTTTATCGGCTAGCTCCTACAATGAGCAGTTCTTC.

V is TRBV28 and J is TRBJ2-1; D is uncertain. V lost 4 bases to trimming and J lost 4 bases, with 11 bases between them. CDR3 length equals 14 residues. The germline V gene encodes CDR1 MDHEN and CDR2 SYDVKM. CDR3 sequence reads: CASSYQTPYNEQFF. The CDR3 bases are TGTGCCAGCAGTTATCAGACTCCGTACAATGAGCAGTTCTTC.

This clonotype has at least ten counts. This rearrangement joins TRBV20-1 to TRBJ1-2; tentatively, D is TRBD1 (5 bases). Germline V lookup: CDR1 DFQATT, CDR2 SNEGSKA (reference sequence). V was trimmed by 3 bases and J by 4 bases, leaving 9 bases between them. This CDR3 comprises 12 residues. The CDR3 region has the DNA TGCAGTGCTAGGTTAACAGGCTATGGCTACACCTTC. This translates into CSARLTGYGYTF.

The V call is TRBV5-6, the J call TRBJ2-3; D is unclear. Germline V gene sequence: CDR1 SGHDT, CDR2 YYEEEE. Trimming removed 4 bases at V and 0 bases at J, with 15 bases between. CDR3 length: 16 residues. CDR3 region: CASSPPDITSTDTQYF. The CDR3 DNA sequence: TGTGCCAGCAGCCCCCCGGATATAACTAGCACAGATACGCAGTATTTT.

This chain connects TRBV29-1 to TRBJ2-7; 8 nucleotides align to TRBD1. V shed 6 bases, J shed 4 bases, and the junction held 14 bases outside the gene matches. Germline V gives CDR1 SQVTM, CDR2 ANQGSEA. The CDR3 length is 15 residues. This CDR3 is CSVLGQGAEKYEQYF. Written as DNA, the CDR3 is TGCAGCGTCTTGGGGCAGGGGGCGGAAAAGTACGAGCAGTACTTC.

The genes are TRBV11-1 and TRBJ2-1; 15 bases map to TRBD2. Trimming cost V 3 bases and J 0 bases; bases outside gene matches: 6. This CDR3 has 19 amino acids. Germline loops: CDR1 SGHAT, CDR2 FQDESV (reference sequence). CDR3 sequence reads: CASSFRTSGRVDSYNEQFF. The DNA for the CDR3 is TGTGCCAGCAGCTTTCGGACTAGCGGGAGGGTCGACTCCTACAATGAGCAGTTCTTC. The whole variable domain, filled in from reference TRBV11-1 and TRBJ2-1, reads EAEVAQSPRYKITEKSQAVAFWCDPISGHATLYWYRQILGQGPELLVQFQDESVVDDSQLPKDRFSAERLKGVDSTLKIQPAELGDSAMYLCASSFRTSGRVDSYNEQFFGPGTRLTVL.

V and J are TRBV6-1 and TRBJ2-7, with D perhaps assigned TRBD1 or TRBD2 (5 bases each). The V and J ends lost 4 bases and 2 bases respectively, with 15 bases between them. The CDR3 loop spans 15 amino acids. Germline values: CDR1 MNHNS, CDR2 SASEGT. This CDR3 reads CASSGGTARAYEQYF. DNA for the CDR3: TGTGCCAGCAGTGGAGGGACCGCGAGGGCCTACGAGCAGTACTTC.

The chain employs TRBV12-3 or TRBV12-4 and TRBJ2-7, with 9 nucleotides matching TRBD2. V lost 7 bases to trimming and J lost 3 bases; unmatched junction nucleotides: 7. This CDR3 is built from 14 residues. CDR3 sequence: CASTLELAGYEQYF. DNA for the CDR3: TGTGCCAGCACTTTGGAACTAGCGGGCTACGAGCAGTACTTC.

This clonotype was seen repeatedly, ten times or more. The chain is built from TRBV3-1 and TRBJ2-1, with TRBD2 matching over 13 bases. J lost 3 bases, V lost 6 bases, and 14 bases had no gene match. The CDR3 runs 19 residues. Per germline, CDR1 LGHDT and CDR2 YNNKEL (reference sequence). This CDR3 is CASSRPRTSGSRFYNEQFF. DNA for the CDR3: TGTGCCAGCAGTCGCCCCCGGACTAGCGGGAGTAGGTTCTACAATGAGCAGTTCTTC.